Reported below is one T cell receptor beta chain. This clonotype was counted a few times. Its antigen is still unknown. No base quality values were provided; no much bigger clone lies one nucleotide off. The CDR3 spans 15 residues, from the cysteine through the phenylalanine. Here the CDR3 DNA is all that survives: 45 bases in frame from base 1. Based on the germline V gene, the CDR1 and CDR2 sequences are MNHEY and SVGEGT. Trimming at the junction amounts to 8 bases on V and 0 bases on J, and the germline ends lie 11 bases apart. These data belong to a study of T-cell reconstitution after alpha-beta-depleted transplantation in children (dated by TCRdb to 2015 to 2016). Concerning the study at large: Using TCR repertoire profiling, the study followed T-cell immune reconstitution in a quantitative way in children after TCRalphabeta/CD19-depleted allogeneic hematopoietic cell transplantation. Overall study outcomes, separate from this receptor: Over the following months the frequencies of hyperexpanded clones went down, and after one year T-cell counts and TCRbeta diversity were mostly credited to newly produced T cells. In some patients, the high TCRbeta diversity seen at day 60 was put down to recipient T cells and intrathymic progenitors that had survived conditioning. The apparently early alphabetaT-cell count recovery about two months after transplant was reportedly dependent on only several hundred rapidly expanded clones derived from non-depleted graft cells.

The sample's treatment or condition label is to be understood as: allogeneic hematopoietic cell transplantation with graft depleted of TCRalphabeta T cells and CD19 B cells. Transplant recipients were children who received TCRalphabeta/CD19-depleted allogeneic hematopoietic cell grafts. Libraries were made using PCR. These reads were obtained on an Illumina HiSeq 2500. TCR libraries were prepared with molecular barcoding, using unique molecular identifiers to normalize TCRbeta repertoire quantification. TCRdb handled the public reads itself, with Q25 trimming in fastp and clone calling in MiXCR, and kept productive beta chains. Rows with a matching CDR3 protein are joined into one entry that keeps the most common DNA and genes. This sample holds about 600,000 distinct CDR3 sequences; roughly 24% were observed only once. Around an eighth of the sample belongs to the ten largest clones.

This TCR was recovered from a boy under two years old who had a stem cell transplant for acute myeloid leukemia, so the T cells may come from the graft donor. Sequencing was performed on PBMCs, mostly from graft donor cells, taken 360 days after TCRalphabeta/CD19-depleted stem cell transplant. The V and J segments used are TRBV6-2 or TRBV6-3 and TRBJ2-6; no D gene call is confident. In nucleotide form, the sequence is TGTGCCAGCGGCCGGGTCAACTCTGGGGCCAACGTCCTGACTTTC. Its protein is CASGRVNSGANVLTF.